These 23 T cell receptor beta chains came from one sample sequenced in a study of cytomegalovirus exposure and HLA in healthy donors. PCR involved 60 Vbeta and 13 Jbeta primers. Measured with immunoSEQ multiplex PCR; TCRdb has only the in-frame clones, and not every one. The data contain some 120,000 clones, more than 65% of them singletons. Sequencing was performed on PBMCs. Source of these receptors: a man between 18 and 29 years old in good health and CMV-seronegative.

The chain joins TRBV27 to TRBJ1-1; D uncertain. Germline CDR1 reads MNHEY; CDR2 reads SMNVEV (reference sequence). V lost 2 bases and J lost 10, with 14 bases in between. This CDR3 region has 13 residues. The CDR3 DNA follows: TGTGCCAGCAGTTTAAATGGAGGGCGATCAGCTTTCTTT. Encoded protein: CASSLNGGRSAFF.

The V call is TRBV27, the J call TRBJ1-1, with a possible D match to TRBD1 (6 bases). V was shortened by 5 bases and J by 0 bases, with 16 bases between the two germline ends. CDR3 length: 16 amino acids. In germline, CDR1 is MNHEY, CDR2 SMNVEV (reference sequence). The CDR3 nucleotides read TGTGCCAGCAGTGCCCGGGACATGGGGGTGAACACTGAAGCTTTCTTT. It yields the protein CASSARDMGVNTEAFF.

The gene calls are TRBV4-2 and TRBJ2-7; 12 positions agree with TRBD1. The germline V gene encodes CDR1 LGHNA and CDR2 YNFKEQ. With V trimmed by 1 base and J by 10 bases, 8 bases remained unmatched. The CDR3 is 15 amino acids. For the CDR3, the DNA is TGTGCCAGCAGCCAAGGGGGACAGGGGGCTCGCCCACAGTACTTC. This codes for CASSQGGQGARPQYF.

The V gene is TRBV2, the J gene TRBJ1-4, with 8 bases fitting TRBD1. J lost 8 bases, V lost 3 bases, and 20 bases had no gene match. CDR1 is SNHLY and CDR2 is FYNNEI in the germline V gene. CDR3 length: 19 residues. The CDR3 here is CASSEVGTGLLSLKEKLFF. DNA for the CDR3: TGTGCCAGCAGTGAGGTTGGGACAGGTTTACTTAGTCTAAAGGAAAAACTGTTTTTT.

The rearrangement joins TRBV7-9 to TRBJ2-5, with 9 bases fitting TRBD1. The CDR3 spans 15 residues. V trimming: 0 bases; J trimming: 2 bases; junction bases outside the gene matches: 1. The V gene's germline CDR1 is SEHNR and CDR2 FQNEAQ (reference sequence). The DNA for the CDR3 is TGTGCCAGCAGCTTAGCGGGGACAGGGCAAGAGACCCAGTACTTC. Translation: CASSLAGTGQETQYF. Combining the CDR3 with reference TRBV7-9 and TRBJ2-5 gives the whole variable domain DTGVSQNPRHKITKRGQNVTFRCDPISEHNRLYWYRQTLGQGPEFLTYFQNEAQLEKSRLLSDRFSAERPKGSFSTLEIQRTEQGDSAMYLCASSLAGTGQETQYFGPGTRLLVL.

DNA of the CDR3: TGTGCCAGCAGCTTTGGACAGGGGGCTGGTTATGGCTACACCTTC. Protein: CASSFGQGAGYGYTF. V and J are TRBV7-9 and TRBJ1-2, with TRBD1 identical over 11 bases. Germline values: CDR1 SEHNR, CDR2 FQNEAQ (reference sequence). This CDR3 is built from 15 residues. V lost 3 bases to trimming and J lost 5 bases; unmatched junction nucleotides: 5.

This chain uses TRBV6-6 with TRBJ1-3; D may be TRBD1 (6 bases). The CDR3 contains 16 residues. Trimming shortened V by 6 bases and J by 3 bases, and 18 bases separated the two germline ends. Per germline, CDR1 MNHNY and CDR2 SVGAGI (reference sequence). CDR3 sequence (DNA): TGTGCCAGCAGAACCGAGGGGGGGGCGCGTGGAAACACCATATATTTT. Translated: CASRTEGGARGNTIYF.

This chain links TRBV7-8 with TRBJ2-5; 7 bases are a match to TRBD2. The trim removed 7 bases at V and 4 bases at J, leaving 12 bases unmatched. CDR3 length equals 15 residues. CDR1 and CDR2 (germline): SGHVS, FQNEAQ. The CDR3 reads CASTFTERGRETQYF. In DNA, the CDR3 is TGTGCCAGCACCTTTACGGAGCGGGGACGAGAGACCCAGTACTTC.

The chain is built from TRBV6-1 and TRBJ1-5, with TRBD1 matching 7 bases. V gave up 6 bases and J gave up 7 bases; unmatched junction bases: 6. This CDR3 region has 13 residues. Germline CDR1 MNHNS, CDR2 SASEGT. The CDR3 sequence is CASSSDREQPQHF. In DNA form, the CDR3 reads TGTGCCAGCAGCTCCGACAGGGAACAGCCCCAGCATTTT.

This chain connects TRBV11-2 to TRBJ1-2; D call uncertain. V was clipped by 4 bases and J by 0 bases, with 12 bases between them. CDR1 is SGHAT and CDR2 is FQNNGV in the germline V gene. This CDR3 spans 15 amino acids. CDR3 sequence (DNA): TGTGCCAGCAGCTCGTTAGGAGTGCCTAACTATGGCTACACCTTC. Translating gives CASSSLGVPNYGYTF.

J is TRBJ1-2 and V is TRBV15; 10 nucleotides agree with TRBD1. The CDR3 is 16 residues long. V was pared by 0 bases and J by 5 bases, with 6 bases of the junction left unmatched. The germline V gene encodes CDR1 LNHNV and CDR2 YYDKDF (reference sequence). The CDR3 coding sequence is TGTGCCACCAGCAGAGATATGGGACAGGGGAGGTATGGCTACACCTTC. Protein product: CATSRDMGQGRYGYTF.

The V call is TRBV25-1, the J call TRBJ1-2, with 7 bases lining up with TRBD1. CDR3 length equals 14 residues. The junction had 7 bases not matched to a gene; V was cut back by 4 bases and J by 5 bases. Germline V gene lookup returns CDR1 MGHDK and CDR2 SYGVNS. The CDR3 protein is CASSGGGREYGYTF. CDR3 coding DNA: TGTGCCAGCAGTGGAGGGGGCCGAGAATATGGCTACACCTTC.

This clone was detected once. The rearrangement joins TRBV15 to TRBJ1-1; tentatively, D is TRBD1 (5 bases). The germline V and J ends were trimmed by 2 bases and 5 bases, with 18 bases remaining between them. The CDR3 length is 16 residues. In germline, CDR1 is LNHNV, CDR2 YYDKDF (reference sequence). This CDR3 reads CATSRLDSADGTEAFF. The CDR3 DNA reads TGTGCCACCAGCAGACTCGACAGTGCCGATGGAACTGAAGCTTTCTTT.

The chain uses TRBV5-6 and TRBJ2-1; the D gene is possibly TRBD2 (7 bases). There are 15 residues in the CDR3. V was pared by 0 bases and J by 7 bases, with 14 bases between. Germline CDR1 and CDR2: SGHDT and YYEEEE. The CDR3 sequence: CASSLVGGAVNEQFF. The CDR3 DNA reads as TGTGCCAGCAGCTTGGTAGGGGGGGCCGTTAATGAGCAGTTCTTC.

In regard to this clone: A junction boundary mismatches the germline segment, possibly from a read error. The genes are TRBV7-9 and TRBJ2-6; 8 bases agree with TRBD2. Germline values: CDR1 SEHNR, CDR2 FQNEAQ (reference sequence). CDR3 length: 17 amino acids. The CDR3 reads CSSNLGRGSSGANVLTF. DNA of the CDR3: TGTTCCAGCAATCTCGGGAGGGGTAGCTCTGGGGCCAACGTCCTGACTTTC.

J is TRBJ2-5 and V is TRBV2, with D perhaps matching TRBD2 (5 bases). CDR1 and CDR2 from the germline V gene are SNHLY and FYNNEI. Trimming stripped 7 bases from V and 5 bases from J, with 14 bases between. The length of the CDR3 is 13 residues. CDR3 coding DNA: TGTGCCAGCAAGAAGGGCTCGGGGGAGACCCAGTACTTC. This sequence encodes CASKKGSGETQYF.

The chain uses TRBV6-5 and TRBJ2-1; D possibly corresponds to TRBD1 (5 bases). CDR3 length: 15 amino acids. Germline V gives CDR1 MNHEY, CDR2 SVGAGI. Trimming left V 6 bases short and J 1 base short, with 13 bases between. The chain's CDR3 is CASSIARGSYNEQFF. The CDR3 DNA follows: TGTGCCAGCAGCATAGCTAGGGGTTCCTACAATGAGCAGTTCTTC.

The J gene is TRBJ2-1, the V gene TRBV7-2; D unresolved. The V gene lost 1 base and the J gene lost 4 bases, with 8 bases spanning the gap. CDR3 length: 14 amino acids. Germline V gene lookup returns CDR1 SGHTA and CDR2 FQGNSA. This CDR3 reads CASSLGAGYNEQFF. In DNA form, the CDR3 reads TGTGCCAGCAGCTTAGGCGCAGGTTACAATGAGCAGTTCTTC.

The chain carries TRBV9 and TRBJ2-1; weak D call: TRBD2 (5 bases). Germline V gene lookup returns CDR1 SGDLS and CDR2 YYNGEE. Trimming pared 4 bases from V and 4 bases from J, leaving 12 bases between. CDR3 length: 14 amino acids. CDR3 sequence: CASSNQRGYNEQFF. In DNA, the CDR3 is TGTGCCAGCAGCAACCAGAGAGGGTACAATGAGCAGTTCTTC.

V gene TRBV19 combines with J gene TRBJ2-2, with TRBD2 matching over 12 bases. The CDR3 consists of 16 residues. Trimming cost V 3 bases and J 3 bases; bases outside gene matches: 2. Germline V gene sequence: CDR1 LNHDA, CDR2 SQIVND (reference sequence). CDR3 sequence: CASSIPSGGDTGELFF. CDR3 DNA: TGTGCCAGTAGTATCCCTAGCGGGGGGGACACCGGGGAGCTGTTTTTT.

This clone was observed once. The rearrangement joins TRBV6-1 to TRBJ1-2, with a weak D call TRBD1 (6 bases). Germline CDR1 MNHNS, CDR2 SASEGT. V was trimmed by 8 bases and J by 2 bases, leaving 15 bases between them. The CDR3 runs to 14 residues. The CDR3 sequence is CASGQGGANYGYTF. The CDR3 nucleotides are TGTGCCAGCGGCCAAGGGGGGGCCAACTATGGCTACACCTTC.

J is TRBJ1-5 and V is TRBV27, with TRBD1 as a possible D gene (5 bases). V lost 2 bases to trimming and J lost 7 bases, with 9 bases between them. This CDR3 is built from 13 residues. Germline loops: CDR1 MNHEY, CDR2 SMNVEV (reference sequence). The DNA of the CDR3 is TGTGCCAGCAGTTTACAGGGTGGGCAGCCCCAGCATTTT. Residues: CASSLQGGQPQHF.

This clone has just a few counts. This chain joins TRBV7-2 and TRBJ1-2; D is unclear. Germline V lookup: CDR1 SGHTA, CDR2 FQGNSA. Trimming removed 2 bases at V and 4 bases at J, with 5 bases between. This CDR3 has 12 residues. CDR3 nucleotides: TGTGCCAGCAGCTTAAATCTCTATGGCTACACCTTC. The encoded protein is CASSLNLYGYTF.